The T cell receptor (beta chain) described here comes from a study of technical replicates of blood from a few donors. V gave up 1 base and J gave up 8 bases, with 15 bases separating them. The CDR3 spans 15 residues. TCRdb keeps only in-frame clones here, not all; method: immunoSEQ multiplex PCR. The sample lists approximately 81,000 clones; nearly 97% were seen once. This receptor was obtained from a human donor in good health. The V gene is TRBV5-3, the J gene TRBJ1-4; D call uncertain. TRBV5-3 is treated as an ORF (open reading frame) with a function not yet certain. The specimen was T cells isolated from PBMCs. CDR3 coding DNA: TGTGCCAGAAGCTTGTCAGGTACGTACGGCGAAAAACTGTTTTTT. Its translation: CARSLSGTYGEKLFF.